This record looks at one T cell receptor beta chain sequence and its context. At one end the junction does not follow the germline gene, possibly because of a read error. The source of the sample is a study of T and B cells in COVID-19 patients. Study-wide context: The recovered patients had mostly mild to moderate COVID-19 with outpatient management.

TRB rearrangements were amplified by multiplex PCR with BIOMED2 TRB-A/B primers. TCRdb reanalysed the multiplex PCR reads using MiXCR and keeps one entry per CDR3 protein. In the table there are 5,500 to 6,000 distinct CDR3 sequences, 25% to 35% of which are singletons. Germline CDR1 and CDR2: SGHAT and FQDESV (reference sequence). This CDR3 contains 19 residues. Each TRB amplification used about 250-550 ng of genomic DNA from blood. This receptor was identified in a human donor with active COVID-19. The donor label of this sample is uncertain. Sequencing was performed on blood. The chain carries TRBV11-1 and TRBJ2-4, with TRBD2 identical over 9 bases. DNA for the CDR3: TGTGCCAGCAGCACGGGGGGGTGGCGGGGGGGCCGTGACCTAGACATCCAGTACTTC. Protein product: CASSTGGWRGGRDLDIQYF.